The TCR beta chain under discussion was sequenced for a study of blood T cell repertoires in COVID-19 (dated by TCRdb to the early 2020s). Study-level background: Collaborator samples came from the United States, Italy and Spain and covered acute and convalescent phases of COVID-19. The prospective study material was composed of cDNA or gDNA derived from T cells, B-cell-depleted T cells, or PBMCs. Deeply sampled blood TCRbeta repertoires from subjects exposed to, actively infected with, or recovered from COVID-19 were included in the dataset. The repertoires were released in a freely available public database intended as a resource for research on the immune response to SARS-CoV-2. Samples came from the ongoing ImmuneRACE study (first 160 participants) plus 1,254 subjects from 6 global collaborators. Nearly every sample came with metadata listing a de-identified subject ID, COVID-19 status, age in years and sex. Where available, HLA class I and class II types were taken from metadata supplied by the sample provider and were not determined by assay-based typing. The paper's findings and limits, for the study overall: How much clinical and demographic metadata was included differed by source and by participant, and the metadata was provided uncurated.

Whole blood was collected in K2EDTA tubes by collaborating institutions according to the institutions' own protocols. Collaborator samples were shipped for TCRbeta analysis as frozen whole blood, isolated PBMCs, or DNA extracted from either sample type. About this clone: The antigen it recognizes is unknown. Within one base of it there is no much larger clone, and no base qualities were kept.

TCRbeta CDR3 regions were amplified from genomic DNA by means of the immunoSEQ Assay, a bias-controlled multiplex PCR. On the study's bioinformatics: Nucleated cell counts per sample were estimated from amplification of reference gene primers within the assay. To quantify the absolute abundance of each unique TCRbeta CDR3 rearrangement, sequence reads were collapsed and filtered. For each sample, productive Simpson clonality was calculated by taking the square root of Simpson's diversity index across productive rearrangements. TCRdb provides this immuneACCESS table in a form limited to in-frame rearrangements. Some clones are lacking; in checked studies, under half of them reflect an unresolved V gene, and why the rest are absent is not known. The DNA was the basis for D and trimming; V, J and clone size are from that table. The sample data list about 100,000 clones, and 80% to 90% of these were observed just once. The top ten clonotypes cover 5% of the sample.

From the germline V gene (reference sequence), CDR1 is SGHKS and CDR2 is YYEKEE. The CDR3, from cysteine to phenylalanine, totals 12 residues. The sequence is cut down to CDR3 DNA, 36 bases in frame from base 1. V is clipped by 1 base and J by 3 bases, and the sequence between their germline boundaries is 5 bases long. The receptor's source is a human donor in a cohort sampled during active COVID-19. The rearrangement combines TRBV5-5 with TRBJ2-7, with an unclear D gene assignment. The sample was peripheral blood. The DNA sequence is as follows: TGTGCCAGCAGCTTGAATAGCTACGAGCAGTACTTC. Its protein is CASSLNSYEQYF.